These T cell receptor beta chains were read from a single sample in a study of T-cell memory formation after mild COVID-19. One entry per CDR3 protein results from TCRdb running MiXCR on the 5' RACE reads. This sample carries nearly 110,000 distinct CDR3 sequences, roughly 12% of them seen once, and the ten largest clones take around 30%. Sequencing input: PBMCs or a T cell subset sorted from them (not recorded which). These TCRs come from an adult woman who had mild COVID-19 (a few samples of this study predate the infection). Cell type and time point are not known. Both conserved end residues are part of each CDR3. The D gene is left open where the match is weak. Size is stated for part of the rows, as once, few or many counts, or as a class when the clone is expanded.

clone size: NA; V gene: TRBV7-6; J gene: TRBJ1-1; D gene: NA; CDR3 protein: CASRGAEGTEAFF; CDR3 DNA: TGTGCCAGCAGGGGGGCGGAAGGAACTGAAGCTTTCTTT
clone size: NA; V gene: TRBV6-5; J gene: TRBJ2-1; D gene: NA; CDR3 protein: CASSYVRVSNNEQFF; CDR3 DNA: TGTGCCAGCAGTTACGTCAGGGTGTCGAACAATGAGCAGTTCTTC
clone size: NA; V gene: TRBV6-5; J gene: TRBJ1-1; D gene: NA; CDR3 protein: CASSYRQRTEAFF; CDR3 DNA: TGTGCCAGCAGTTACCGGCAACGGACTGAAGCTTTCTTT
clone size: NA; V gene: TRBV5-6; J gene: TRBJ2-1; D gene: NA; CDR3 protein: CASSLVGGQGSSNEQFF; CDR3 DNA: TGTGCCAGCAGCTTGGTGGGCGGACAAGGTTCGTCCAATGAGCAGTTCTTC
clone size: few; V gene: TRBV29-1; J gene: TRBJ2-1; D gene: TRBD1; CDR3 protein: CSVLGGTGAYNEQFF; CDR3 DNA: TGCAGCGTTCTCGGGGGGACAGGGGCCTACAATGAGCAGTTCTTC
clone size: NA; V gene: TRBV7-2; J gene: TRBJ2-7; D gene: TRBD2; CDR3 protein: CASSSQLAGSQGEQYF; CDR3 DNA: TGTGCCAGCAGCTCGCAACTAGCGGGAAGCCAGGGTGAGCAGTACTTC
clone size: NA; V gene: TRBV27; J gene: TRBJ2-1; D gene: NA; CDR3 protein: CASSGWSGNEQFF; CDR3 DNA: TGTGCCAGCAGTGGGTGGAGCGGCAATGAGCAGTTCTTC
clone size: few; V gene: TRBV5-1; J gene: TRBJ2-2; D gene: TRBD2; CDR3 protein: CASSPSTSGTNTGELFF; CDR3 DNA: TGCGCCAGCAGCCCATCTACTAGCGGGACGAACACCGGGGAGCTGTTTTTT
clone size: few; V gene: TRBV2; J gene: TRBJ2-7; D gene: NA; CDR3 protein: CASSVPPGQSFYEQYF; CDR3 DNA: TGTGCCAGCAGTGTGCCCCCTGGGCAGAGTTTCTACGAGCAGTACTTC
clone size: NA; V gene: TRBV9; J gene: TRBJ2-1; D gene: NA; CDR3 protein: CASSVLAYLDEQFF; CDR3 DNA: TGTGCCAGCAGCGTACTAGCCTACTTGGATGAGCAGTTCTTC
clone size: few; V gene: TRBV24-1; J gene: TRBJ1-4; D gene: NA; CDR3 protein: CATRGLNEKLFF; CDR3 DNA: TGTGCCACCAGAGGCCTAAATGAAAAACTGTTTTTT
clone size: many; V gene: TRBV11-2; J gene: TRBJ2-2; D gene: NA; CDR3 protein: CASSATGVHGELFF; CDR3 DNA: TGTGCCAGCAGCGCGACAGGAGTGCACGGGGAGCTGTTTTTT
clone size: NA; V gene: TRBV24-1; J gene: TRBJ2-1; D gene: NA; CDR3 protein: CATSGAGVRHEQFF; CDR3 DNA: TGTGCCACCAGTGGGGCAGGAGTTCGCCATGAGCAGTTCTTC
clone size: few; V gene: TRBV4-2; J gene: TRBJ2-3; D gene: NA; CDR3 protein: CASSQEGSPDTQYF; CDR3 DNA: TGTGCCAGCAGCCAAGAGGGTAGCCCAGATACGCAGTATTTT
clone size: few; V gene: TRBV19; J gene: TRBJ2-7; D gene: NA; CDR3 protein: CASSAAASGHNEQYF; CDR3 DNA: TGTGCCAGTAGTGCAGCGGCCTCGGGCCACAACGAGCAGTACTTC
clone size: many; V gene: TRBV29-1; J gene: TRBJ2-3; D gene: NA; CDR3 protein: CSALGTPLSTDTQYF; CDR3 DNA: TGCAGCGCACTAGGGACACCCCTCAGCACAGATACGCAGTATTTT
clone size: many; V gene: TRBV29-1; J gene: TRBJ2-7; D gene: TRBD1; CDR3 protein: CSAYPGQGTDEQYF; CDR3 DNA: TGCAGCGCCTACCCGGGACAGGGAACGGATGAGCAGTACTTC
clone size: few; V gene: TRBV11-2; J gene: TRBJ1-2; D gene: NA; CDR3 protein: CASSLGGLGQGLTYGYTF; CDR3 DNA: TGTGCCAGCAGCTTAGGGGGCCTGGGGCAGGGGCTTACCTATGGCTACACCTTC
clone size: NA; V gene: TRBV20-1; J gene: TRBJ2-7; D gene: TRBD1; CDR3 protein: CSASPFDRGPYEQYF; CDR3 DNA: TGCAGTGCTAGTCCCTTCGACAGGGGGCCCTACGAGCAGTACTTC
clone size: NA; V gene: TRBV24-1; J gene: TRBJ2-1; D gene: TRBD2; CDR3 protein: CATSDLNGRYGHEQFF; CDR3 DNA: TGTGCCACCAGTGATTTGAACGGGAGGTACGGTCATGAGCAGTTCTTC
clone size: few; V gene: TRBV7-2; J gene: TRBJ2-7; D gene: TRBD2; CDR3 protein: CASSRSRAGAPYEQYF; CDR3 DNA: TGTGCCAGCAGCCGCTCTAGGGCGGGAGCCCCCTACGAGCAGTACTTC
clone size: few; V gene: TRBV10-3; J gene: TRBJ2-2; D gene: NA; CDR3 protein: CAIPTAWGTGELFF; CDR3 DNA: TGTGCCATCCCGACTGCCTGGGGGACCGGGGAGCTGTTTTTT
clone size: NA; V gene: TRBV7-9; J gene: TRBJ1-1; D gene: NA; CDR3 protein: CASSLSPTVNTEAFF; CDR3 DNA: TGTGCCAGCAGCTTATCTCCAACGGTGAACACTGAAGCTTTCTTT
clone size: few; V gene: TRBV4-1; J gene: TRBJ2-7; D gene: NA; CDR3 protein: CASSQGGNQPYEQYF; CDR3 DNA: TGCGCCAGCAGCCAAGGGGGAAACCAACCCTACGAGCAGTACTTC
clone size: NA; V gene: TRBV27; J gene: TRBJ1-1; D gene: TRBD1; CDR3 protein: CASSTGGFTEAFF; CDR3 DNA: TGTGCCAGCAGTACAGGGGGCTTCACTGAAGCTTTCTTT
clone size: few; V gene: TRBV10-3; J gene: TRBJ2-1; D gene: NA; CDR3 protein: CAITDRSSYNEQFF; CDR3 DNA: TGTGCCATCACAGACAGGAGCTCCTACAATGAGCAGTTCTTC